Below, one T cell receptor beta chain is given with its context. This sample stems from a study of cytotoxic CD8 clonotypes in ibrutinib-treated CLL. The data were produced by immunoSEQ multiplex PCR, yet TCRdb's version contains in-frame clones alone and is incomplete. The sample contains about 140,000 clones, 70% to 90% of which appear only once. Per the germline V gene, CDR1 is MGHDK and CDR2 is SYGVNS. This CDR3 spans 15 amino acids. Trimming took 3 bases from V and 2 from J; bases not matched to a gene: 0. The source was PBMCs, collected after 36 months of ibrutinib treatment. This TCR came from a human donor with chronic lymphocytic leukemia. The J gene is TRBJ2-1, the V gene TRBV25-1; TRBD2 agrees at 11 bases. CDR3 region: CASSDSGRAYNEQFF. DNA for the CDR3: TGTGCCAGCAGTGATAGCGGGAGGGCCTACAATGAGCAGTTCTTC.